Following are 13 T cell receptor beta chains from one sample sequenced in a study of T cells in Graves' hyperthyroidism and ophthalmopathy. Amplification of TCR beta CDR3 regions used RNA as the template. Using the HTBI primer set, a first-round RT-PCR was run on the TCR CDR3. MiXCR, applied by TCRdb to the multiplex PCR reads, yields one record per CDR3 protein. The table lists about 290,000 distinct CDR3 sequences, 12% to 15% of them singletons. Specimen: blood. These receptors all stem from a woman between 35 and 50 years old with Graves' hyperthyroidism.

V gene TRBV11-2 combines with J gene TRBJ2-7; D not resolved. Per germline, CDR1 SGHAT and CDR2 FQNNGV. The CDR3 is 12 amino acids. Trimming left V 3 bases short and J 3 bases short, with 6 bases between. The CDR3 loop reads CASSLALYEQYF. The CDR3 DNA sequence: TGTGCCAGCAGCTTGGCTCTCTACGAGCAGTACTTC.

The sample holds many counts of this clonotype. The rearrangement uses TRBV2 and TRBJ2-3; TRBD2 agrees at 10 bases. With 5 bases clipped from V and 4 bases from J, the junction kept 6 bases outside the gene matches. Germline V gene data show CDR1 as SNHLY and CDR2 as FYNNEI. The CDR3 totals 15 residues. CDR3: CASSSSSGSPDTQYF. The CDR3 DNA follows: TGTGCCAGCAGTTCCTCTAGCGGGAGCCCAGATACGCAGTATTTT. Combining the CDR3 with reference TRBV2 and TRBJ2-3 gives the whole variable domain EPEVTQTPSHQVTQMGQEVILRCVPISNHLYFYWYRQILGQKVEFLVSFYNNEISEKSEIFDDQFSVERPDGSNFTLKIRSTKLEDSAMYFCASSSSSGSPDTQYFGPGTRLTVL.

The table lists this clonotype with many counts. CDR3 bases: TGTGCCAGCAGCTTTGGGGGGGTGAAGTACAGGGAAGGGCAAGAGACCCAGTACTTC. As protein: CASSFGGVKYREGQETQYF. The chain combines TRBV5-5 with TRBJ2-5; D perhaps matches TRBD2 (7 bases). This CDR3 has 19 amino acids. The ends were cut back, 2 bases at V and 2 bases at J, with 25 bases in the middle. The germline V gene encodes CDR1 SGHKS and CDR2 YYEKEE (reference sequence).

This clonotype was recorded at least ten times. The chain has TRBV6-2 or TRBV6-3 and TRBJ2-7; D is unresolved. The CDR3 totals 12 residues. V gave up 3 bases and J gave up 2 bases, with 5 bases separating them. The V gene's germline CDR1 is MNHEY and CDR2 SVGEGT. The DNA for the CDR3 is TGTGCCAGCAGTTATTTGGCCTACGAGCAGTACTTC. It translates to CASSYLAYEQYF.

This clonotype has a count of ten or more. CDR3 DNA: TGTGCCTGGAGTGGTAGTTCTACCGGGGAGCTGTTTTTT. Its translation is CAWSGSSTGELFF. V gene TRBV30 combines with J gene TRBJ2-2; D not resolved. V was cut by 1 base and J by 5 bases, with 8 bases left in between. There are 13 residues in the CDR3. Germline loops: CDR1 GTSNPN, CDR2 SVGIG (reference sequence).

In its sample, this clonotype was seen many times. The V call is TRBV3-1, the J call TRBJ2-3, with TRBD1 identical over 11 bases. Germline values: CDR1 LGHDT, CDR2 YNNKEL (reference sequence). The CDR3 has 19 residues. After removal of 5 bases from V and 4 bases from J, the junction contained 17 bases not matched to a gene. In DNA form, the CDR3 reads TGTGCCAGCAGCTTCGGACAGGGGGCTGGTATTGTAGCTGCAGATACGCAGTATTTT. Its translation is CASSFGQGAGIVAADTQYF.

The V call is TRBV28, the J call TRBJ1-2; TRBD1 might be the D (5 bases). The V gene's germline CDR1 is MDHEN and CDR2 SYDVKM. CDR3 length: 14 amino acids. V lost 8 bases and J lost 3, with 16 bases in between. CDR3 amino acids: CASHPWGPYYGYTF. CDR3 coding DNA: TGTGCCAGCCATCCTTGGGGCCCTTACTATGGCTACACCTTC.

With respect to this clonotype: Just one base apart from a much larger clone, this may be a read error. V is TRBV5-1 and J is TRBJ1-1; TRBD1 is a possible D gene (5 bases). This CDR3 is 12 amino acids long. CDR1 and CDR2 (germline): SGHRS, YFSETQ. The CDR3 region has the DNA TGCGTCAGCAGCTTCCAGCAGGGAGAAGCTTTCTTT. Translation: CVSSFQQGEAFF.

This chain uses TRBV9 with TRBJ2-7; possible D gene TRBD1, 5 bases. The V gene lost 1 base and the J gene lost 5 bases, with 40 bases spanning the gap. In germline, CDR1 is SGDLS, CDR2 YYNGEE. There are 23 residues in the CDR3. CDR3 nucleotide sequence: TGTGCCAGCAGCGTATTTGAAGGGAAAAGTAATCCACGACGGACACATCGCGGCGACGAGCAGTACTTC. Its translation is CASSVFEGKSNPRRTHRGDEQYF.

The chain employs TRBV5-1 and TRBJ2-5, with a weak D call TRBD1 (6 bases). Looked up from germline, CDR1 is SGHRS and CDR2 is YFSETQ. V lost 0 bases to trimming and J lost 1 base, with 13 bases between them. The CDR3 is 16 residues long. Here the CDR3 DNA reads TGCGCCAGCAGCTTGGCCCCGGACAGAAGCCAAGAGACCCAGTACTTC. Its translation: CASSLAPDRSQETQYF.

At least ten counts were recorded for this clonotype. The V gene is TRBV28, the J gene TRBJ2-1, with 7 nucleotides matching TRBD2. The CDR3 is made up of 15 amino acids. Germline assignment: CDR1 MDHEN and CDR2 SYDVKM. Trimming cost V 6 bases and J 7 bases; bases outside gene matches: 12. The CDR3 sequence: CASSLGGGTTNEQFF. CDR3 nucleotide sequence: TGTGCCAGCAGCTTGGGCGGCGGGACTACGAATGAGCAGTTCTTC.

This clonotype has only a few counts. The rearrangement joins TRBV19 to TRBJ2-2; 7 bases are shared with TRBD2. There are 13 residues in the CDR3. Per germline, CDR1 LNHDA and CDR2 SQIVND (reference sequence). The V segment lost 3 bases and the J segment 7 bases; nucleotides outside the gene matches: 2. The CDR3 nucleotides read TGTGCCAGTAGTATGGGAGGGCACGGGGAGCTGTTTTTT. As protein: CASSMGGHGELFF.

This clonotype was observed at least ten times. V gene TRBV20-1 combines with J gene TRBJ1-5; D is unclear. Germline CDR1 DFQATT, CDR2 SNEGSKA (reference sequence). The CDR3 runs to 15 residues. V was cut by 0 bases and J by 0 bases, with 9 bases left in between. CDR3 nucleotides: TGCAGTGCTAGAGACGTATTGGGTAGCAATCAGCCCCAGCATTTT. Translation: CSARDVLGSNQPQHF.